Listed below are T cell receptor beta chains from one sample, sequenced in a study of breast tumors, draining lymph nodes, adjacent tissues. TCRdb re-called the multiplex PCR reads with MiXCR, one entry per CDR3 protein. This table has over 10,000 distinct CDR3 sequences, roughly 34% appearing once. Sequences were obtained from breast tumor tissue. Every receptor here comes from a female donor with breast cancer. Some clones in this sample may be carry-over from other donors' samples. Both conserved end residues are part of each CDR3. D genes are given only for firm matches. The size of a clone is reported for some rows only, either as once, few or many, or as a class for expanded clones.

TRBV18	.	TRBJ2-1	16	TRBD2	CASSRTSGGSHNEQFF	TGTGCCAGCTCACGGACTAGCGGGGGGTCCCACAATGAGCAGTTCTTC
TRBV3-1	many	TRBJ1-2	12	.	CASSQTIYGYTF	TGTGCCAGCAGCCAAACTATCTATGGCTACACCTTC
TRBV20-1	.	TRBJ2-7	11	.	CSALSPYEQYF	TGCAGTGCCCTTAGCCCATACGAGCAGTACTTC
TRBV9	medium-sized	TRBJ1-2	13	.	CASSPGGTYGYTF	TGTGCCAGCAGCCCGGGAGGGACCTATGGCTACACCTTC
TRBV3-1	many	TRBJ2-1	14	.	CASTQGLGGGEQFF	TGTGCCAGCACCCAGGGCCTGGGGGGCGGTGAGCAGTTCTTC
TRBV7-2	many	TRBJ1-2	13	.	CASSPQLGNGYTF	TGTGCCAGCAGCCCCCAATTGGGGAATGGCTACACCTTC
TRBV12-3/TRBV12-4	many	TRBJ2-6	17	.	CASNPPRGQLAANVLTF	TGTGCCAGCAATCCCCCGCGGGGACAGCTTGCGGCCAACGTCCTGACTTTC
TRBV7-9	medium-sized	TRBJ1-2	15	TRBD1	CASSPQGIGDYGYTF	TGTGCCAGCAGCCCACAGGGGATCGGAGACTATGGCTACACCTTC
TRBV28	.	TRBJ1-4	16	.	CASSPRGSGEDEKLFF	TGTGCCAGCAGTCCTCGAGGAAGTGGCGAGGATGAAAAACTGTTTTTT
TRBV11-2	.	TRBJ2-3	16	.	CASSPRDTPSTDTRYF	TGTGCCAGCAGCCCACGGGACACTCCTAGCACAGATACGCGGTATTTT
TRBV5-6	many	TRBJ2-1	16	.	CASSLSGGGIYNEQFF	TGTGCCAGCAGCTTGAGTGGGGGTGGGATCTACAATGAGCAGTTCTTC
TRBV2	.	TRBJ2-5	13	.	CASVPAGIQTQYF	TGTGCCAGCGTACCCGCAGGGATCCAGACCCAGTACTTC
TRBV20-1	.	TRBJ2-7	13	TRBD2	CSARGAGGVEQYF	TGCAGTGCTAGGGGAGCGGGAGGGGTTGAGCAGTACTTC
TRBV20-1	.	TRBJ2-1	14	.	CSAPGRRSYNEQFF	TGCAGTGCTCCTGGGAGACGCTCCTACAATGAGCAGTTCTTC
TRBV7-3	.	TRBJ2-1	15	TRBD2	CASSPRLAGNNEQFF	TGTGCCAGCAGCCCCCGACTAGCGGGCAACAATGAGCAGTTCTTC
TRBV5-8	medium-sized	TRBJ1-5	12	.	CASSLQRQPQHF	TGTGCCAGCAGCTTGCAGAGGCAGCCCCAGCATTTT
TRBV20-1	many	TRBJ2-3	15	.	CSASELGIATDTQYF	TGCAGTGCTAGCGAGCTGGGGATAGCCACAGATACGCAGTATTTT
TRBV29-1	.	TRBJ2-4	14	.	CSATAGLAKNIQYF	TGCAGCGCCACAGCAGGACTAGCCAAAAACATTCAGTACTTC
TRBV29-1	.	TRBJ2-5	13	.	CSVRSAGLETQYF	TGCAGCGTTCGGTCAGCCGGGTTGGAGACCCAGTACTTC
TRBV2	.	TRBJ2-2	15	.	CASSGTSRNTGGLFF	TGTGCCAGCAGTGGGACCAGCAGGAACACCGGGGGGCTGTTTTTT
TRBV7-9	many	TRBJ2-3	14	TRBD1	CASGRQGKADTQYF	TGTGCCAGCGGACGACAGGGGAAGGCAGATACGCAGTATTTT
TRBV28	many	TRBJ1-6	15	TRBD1	CASSAPGQGVSPLHF	TGTGCCAGCAGTGCTCCGGGACAGGGGGTTTCACCCCTCCACTTT
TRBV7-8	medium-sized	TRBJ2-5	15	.	CASSLGSAPGQTQYF	TGTGCCAGCAGCTTAGGGTCCGCACCGGGTCAGACCCAGTACTTC
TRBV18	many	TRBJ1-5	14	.	CASSGQGMGQPQHF	TGTGCCAGCTCCGGGCAGGGCATGGGACAGCCCCAGCATTTT
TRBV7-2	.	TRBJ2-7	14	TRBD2	CASSEGLAGSEQYF	TGTGCCAGCAGCGAGGGACTAGCGGGAAGCGAGCAGTACTTC
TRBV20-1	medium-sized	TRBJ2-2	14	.	CSANGGANTGELFF	TGCAGTGCCAACGGCGGGGCGAACACCGGGGAGCTGTTTTTT
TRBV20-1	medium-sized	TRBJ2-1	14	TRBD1	CSAIPGQGANEQFF	TGCAGTGCCATCCCCGGGCAGGGGGCAAATGAGCAGTTCTTC
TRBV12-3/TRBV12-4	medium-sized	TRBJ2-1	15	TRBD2	CASSLGSSGTNEQFF	TGTGCCAGCAGTTTAGGATCTAGCGGGACAAATGAGCAGTTCTTC
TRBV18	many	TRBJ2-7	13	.	CASSQDHGLEQYF	TGTGCCAGCTCTCAAGACCATGGCCTCGAGCAGTACTTC
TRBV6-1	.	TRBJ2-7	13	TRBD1	CASSLGQYYEQYF	TGTGCCAGCAGTCTGGGACAGTACTACGAGCAGTACTTC
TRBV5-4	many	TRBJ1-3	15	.	CASSETEGAGNTIYF	TGTGCCAGCAGCGAAACTGAAGGGGCTGGAAACACCATATATTTT
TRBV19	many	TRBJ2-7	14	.	CASRIGVGAYEQYF	TGTGCCAGTCGCATAGGGGTCGGGGCCTACGAGCAGTACTTC
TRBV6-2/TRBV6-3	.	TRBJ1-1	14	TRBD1	CASVYRGKNTEAFF	TGTGCCAGCGTATACAGGGGGAAGAACACTGAAGCTTTCTTT
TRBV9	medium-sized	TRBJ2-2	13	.	CASSVVPTGELFF	TGTGCCAGCAGCGTAGTACCAACCGGGGAGCTGTTTTTT
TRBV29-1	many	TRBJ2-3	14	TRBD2	CSTGGGLGADTQYF	TGCAGCACGGGGGGGGGGCTTGGGGCAGATACGCAGTATTTT
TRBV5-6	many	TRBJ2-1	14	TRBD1	CASSTRSGGDEQFF	TGTGCCAGCAGCACCCGATCAGGGGGCGATGAGCAGTTCTTC
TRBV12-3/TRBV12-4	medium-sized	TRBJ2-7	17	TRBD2	CASSFGLAESNNYEQYF	TGTGCCAGCAGTTTCGGACTAGCGGAGTCGAACAACTACGAGCAGTACTTC
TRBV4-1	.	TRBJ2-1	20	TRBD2	CASSPHGQGPGLAGGDEQFF	TGCGCCAGCAGCCCCCATGGACAGGGACCGGGACTAGCGGGGGGCGATGAGCAGTTCTTC